One and the same sample provided the 22 T cell receptor beta chains below, sequenced in a study of T cell changes during pregnancy in multiple sclerosis. The data were produced by immunoSEQ multiplex PCR, yet TCRdb's version contains in-frame clones alone and is incomplete. Of roughly 99,000 clones in the sample, about 91% were seen once. The sample in question was peripheral blood, obtained after pregnancy. Every receptor here comes from a female donor in good health, enrolled as a control in a pregnancy study.

The V and J genes are TRBV4-2 and TRBJ2-1; 8 bases fit TRBD2. V trimming: 0 bases; J trimming: 9 bases; junction bases outside the gene matches: 7. CDR1 is LGHNA and CDR2 is YNFKEQ in the germline V gene. There are 15 residues in the CDR3. CDR3 amino acids: CASSQDWTSPPEQFF. CDR3 nucleotides: TGTGCCAGCAGCCAAGACTGGACTAGCCCACCTGAGCAGTTCTTC.

The rearrangement uses TRBV11-3 and TRBJ2-3; D ambiguous. The CDR3 extends over 13 amino acids. Looked up from germline, CDR1 is SGHNT and CDR2 is YENEEA. V lost 1 base and J lost 8, with 10 bases in between. The CDR3 region is CASSLGRSGTQYF. The CDR3 DNA is TGTGCCAGCAGCTTAGGTAGATCGGGTACGCAGTATTTT. The entire variable domain, with the rest obtained from reference TRBV11-3 and TRBJ2-3, is as follows: EAGVVQSPRYKIIEKKQPVAFWCNPISGHNTLYWYLQNLGQGPELLIRYENEEAVDDSQLPKDRFSAERLKGVDSTLKIQPAELGDSAVYLCASSLGRSGTQYFGPGTRLTVL.

The chain has TRBV6-5 and TRBJ2-7, with a tentative D call TRBD2 (5 bases). Between the trimmed V and J ends, which lost 4 bases and 5 bases, there was a span of 9 bases. CDR3 length: 12 residues. CDR1 is MNHEY and CDR2 is SVGAGI in the germline V gene. CDR3 in amino acids: CASSSPSHEQYF. The CDR3 DNA is TGTGCCAGCAGTTCACCTAGCCACGAGCAGTACTTC.

This chain joins TRBV29-1 and TRBJ2-5; perhaps TRBD2 as D (7 bases). Germline V gives CDR1 SQVTM, CDR2 ANQGSEA. Between the trimmed V and J ends, which lost 5 bases and 5 bases, there was a span of 15 bases. The CDR3 extends over 13 amino acids. CDR3 sequence reads: CSVFGGREETQYF. DNA of the CDR3: TGCAGCGTTTTCGGGGGGCGGGAGGAGACCCAGTACTTC.

The chain recombines TRBV7-6 with TRBJ2-5; D remains ambiguous. V gave up 3 bases and J gave up 5 bases, with 7 bases separating them. The germline CDR1 and CDR2 sequences are SGHVS and FNYEAQ. The CDR3 loop spans 12 amino acids. The CDR3 DNA follows: TGTGCCAGCAGCTTTCCTGAGGAGACCCAGTACTTC. Translation gives CASSFPEETQYF.

About this clone: The identical CDR3 is also encoded by other nucleotide sequences in the sample. The chain joins TRBV7-3 to TRBJ1-2; perhaps TRBD1 as D (5 bases). CDR3 size: 12 residues. Trimming shortened V by 2 bases and J by 5 bases, and 6 bases separated the two germline ends. Germline CDR1 and CDR2: SGHTA and FQGTGA. The CDR3 nucleotides are TGTGCCAGCAGCTTAGGGGGGTATGGCTACACCTTC. It yields the protein CASSLGGYGYTF.

The chain combines TRBV5-1 with TRBJ2-1; D gene uncertain. Between the trimmed V and J ends, which lost 0 bases and 9 bases, there was a span of 4 bases. Per the germline V gene, CDR1 is SGHRS and CDR2 is YFSETQ. This CDR3 has 11 amino acids. The CDR3 protein is CASSLAREQFF. CDR3 DNA sequence: TGCGCCAGCAGCTTGGCTCGTGAGCAGTTCTTC.

J is TRBJ2-7 and V is TRBV20-1; D is unresolved. Deletions cut 6 bases from V and 4 bases from J, with 10 bases between. This CDR3 has 11 residues. Germline CDR1 reads DFQATT; CDR2 reads SNEGSKA (reference sequence). This CDR3 is CSAEFGYEQYF. The CDR3 DNA reads as TGCAGTGCGGAGTTCGGTTACGAGCAGTACTTC.

The chain carries TRBV9 and TRBJ2-7; 9 bases are a match to TRBD2. With 4 bases clipped from V and 1 base from J, the junction kept 15 bases outside the gene matches. Germline CDR1 SGDLS, CDR2 YYNGEE. The CDR3 consists of 18 residues. The CDR3 DNA follows: TGTGCCAGCAGCTCCCCGGGGGGTAGCGGGAGCGGGTCCTACGAGCAGTACTTC. Amino acid sequence: CASSSPGGSGSGSYEQYF.

This sequence joins TRBV5-1 and TRBJ2-7; perhaps TRBD1 as D (6 bases). The length of the CDR3 is 11 residues. V was cut by 7 bases and J by 3 bases, with 8 bases left in between. Germline CDR1 reads SGHRS; CDR2 reads YFSETQ. The CDR3, as DNA: TGCGCCAGCCGGGACAACTACGAGCAGTACTTC. It is translated as CASRDNYEQYF.

This clone was seen a handful of times. V and J are TRBV10-3 and TRBJ2-1; 10 bases line up with TRBD2. Germline loops: CDR1 ENHRY, CDR2 SYGVKD. V lost 10 bases and J lost 6; bases outside the gene matches: 9. The CDR3 covers 14 residues. CDR3 in DNA: TGTGCCACAGTGGCGGCTAGCGGGGGCAATGAGCAGTTCTTC. Translation: CATVAASGGNEQFF.

The rearrangement links TRBV5-1 to TRBJ2-5; 12 bases map to TRBD2. Germline-derived CDR1 and CDR2 are SGHRS and YFSETQ. Unmatched junction bases numbered 5, after V lost 3 bases and J lost 5 bases. This CDR3 region has 15 residues. CDR3 loop: CASSSGLAGRETQYF. The CDR3 region has the DNA TGCGCCAGCAGCTCGGGACTAGCGGGCAGGGAGACCCAGTACTTC.

The chain is built from TRBV28 and TRBJ2-1; D is perhaps TRBD2 (5 bases). Germline CDR1 is MDHEN and CDR2 is SYDVKM. The CDR3 extends over 14 amino acids. V was cut by 5 bases and J by 7 bases, with 15 bases left in between. As DNA, the CDR3 is TGTGCCAGCAGTAAAATACGGGAAAGTAATGAGCAGTTCTTC. Amino acids: CASSKIRESNEQFF.

This rearrangement joins TRBV28 to TRBJ2-5; D perhaps matches TRBD1 (6 bases). V was cut by 3 bases and J by 2 bases, with 19 bases left in between. Germline lookup yields CDR1 MDHEN and CDR2 SYDVKM. CDR3 length: 17 amino acids. CDR3 sequence: CASSFPQGSRGQETQYF. The CDR3 nucleotides are TGTGCCAGCAGTTTCCCCCAGGGGTCCCGAGGGCAAGAGACCCAGTACTTC.

This clone occurred once. The chain carries TRBV5-1 and TRBJ2-7, with D perhaps TRBD1 (5 bases). The CDR3 length is 14 residues. Germline-derived CDR1 and CDR2 are SGHRS and YFSETQ. Trimming took off 1 base at V and 2 bases at J, with 10 bases between the two ends. CDR3 DNA: TGCGCCAGCAGCTTGAAACGCAGGGCCTACGAGCAGTACTTC. Its protein product is CASSLKRRAYEQYF.

The rearrangement links TRBV7-9 to TRBJ1-6; 8 bases agree with TRBD1. Germline V gives CDR1 SEHNR, CDR2 FQNEAQ (reference sequence). V was pared by 1 base and J by 1 base, with 6 bases of the junction left unmatched. The CDR3 is made up of 18 amino acids. The CDR3 DNA follows: TGTGCCAGCAGCTTAGGCGGACAGGGTACGTCCTATAATTCACCCCTCCACTTT. Its protein is CASSLGGQGTSYNSPLHF. The variable domain in full, completed from reference TRBV7-9 and TRBJ1-6, reads DTGVSQNPRHKITKRGQNVTFRCDPISEHNRLYWYRQTLGQGPEFLTYFQNEAQLEKSRLLSDRFSAERPKGSFSTLEIQRTEQGDSAMYLCASSLGGQGTSYNSPLHFGNGTRLTVT.

CDR3 sequence: CASSQAGGRAGELFF. The CDR3 DNA sequence: TGTGCCAGCAGCCAAGCGGGCGGGAGGGCCGGGGAGCTGTTTTTT. The V call is TRBV7-3, the J call TRBJ2-2, with TRBD2 matching 9 bases. The CDR3 has 15 residues. From germline, CDR1 is SGHTA and CDR2 FQGTGA. The junction had 7 bases not matched to a gene; V was cut back by 5 bases and J by 6 bases.

This CDR3 reads CASSLVDRSGYTF. CDR3 coding DNA: TGTGCCAGCAGTCTTGTCGACAGGTCTGGCTACACCTTC. This rearrangement joins TRBV5-4 to TRBJ1-2; tentatively, D is TRBD1 (6 bases). Germline CDR1 SGHNT, CDR2 YYREEE (reference sequence). The CDR3 has 13 amino acids. Trimming cost V 5 bases and J 7 bases, with 15 bases left between them.

The chain couples TRBV6-1 to TRBJ1-3; D ambiguous. This CDR3 is 13 amino acids long. The ends were cut back, 10 bases at V and 3 bases at J, with 13 bases in the middle. Per the germline V gene, CDR1 is MNHNS and CDR2 is SASEGT. The CDR3 loop is CATPRVDGNTIYF. The CDR3 DNA sequence: TGTGCCACTCCCCGGGTAGATGGAAACACCATATATTTT.

The chain is built from TRBV6-5 and TRBJ2-7, with D possibly matching TRBD1 (6 bases). This CDR3 spans 14 amino acids. Germline CDR1 is MNHEY and CDR2 is SVGAGI. Trimming shortened V by 2 bases and J by 2 bases, and 10 bases separated the two germline ends. Here the CDR3 DNA reads TGTGCCAGCAGTTACACCCGGGACACCTACGAGCAGTACTTC. Its protein is CASSYTRDTYEQYF.

The chain has TRBV7-6 and TRBJ1-5; no reliable D call. V was pared by 4 bases and J by 6 bases, with 7 bases between. Germline lookup yields CDR1 SGHVS and CDR2 FNYEAQ. There are 12 residues in the CDR3. The CDR3 nucleotides read TGTGCCAGCAGCTCTTCGGGTCAGCCCCAGCATTTT. This codes for CASSSSGQPQHF.

CDR3 nucleotide sequence: TGCGCCAGCAGCCCATCGCCGATTTTGAGGCGGAGCTCCTACGAGCAGTACTTC. Protein: CASSPSPILRRSSYEQYF. The chain combines TRBV4-1 with TRBJ2-7; D remains unclear. This CDR3 is built from 18 residues. Germline V gene sequence: CDR1 MGHRA, CDR2 YSYEKL. The germline V and J ends were trimmed by 4 bases and 0 bases, with 22 bases remaining between them.